A selection of T cell receptor beta chains follows, all from one sample in a study of T-cell memory formation after mild COVID-19. TCRdb analysed the 5' RACE reads with MiXCR anew, one entry per CDR3 protein. The table has 280,000 or so distinct CDR3 sequences, under 20% seen once. Sequencing was done on a sample of PBMCs or a T cell subset sorted from them (not recorded which). These receptors came from a man aged 18 to 29 who had mild COVID-19 (a few samples of this study predate the infection). Cell type and time point are not known. The CDR3 runs from the conserved cysteine through the conserved F or W. The order of the fields is D gene, clone size, J gene, V gene, CDR3 protein, CDR3 DNA. A D gene is named only where the DNA matches it firmly. The size of a clone is reported for some rows only, either as once, few or many, or as a class for expanded clones.

TRBD1 few TRBJ2-7 TRBV5-6 CASTSTTGEVLYEQYF TGTGCCAGCACCTCAACGACAGGGGAAGTGTTGTACGAGCAGTACTTC
TRBD2 - TRBJ2-2 TRBV7-2 CASSLGPAGVAGELFF TGTGCCAGCAGCTTAGGCCCAGCGGGGGTAGCCGGGGAGCTGTTTTTT
TRBD1 - TRBJ1-1 TRBV2 CATTPGVTGQQLNTEAFF TGTGCCACCACCCCTGGGGTTACGGGACAGCAATTAAACACTGAAGCTTTCTTT
- - TRBJ2-5 TRBV11-2 CASSWVGKQETQYF TGTGCCAGCAGCTGGGTAGGGAAACAAGAGACCCAGTACTTC
- few TRBJ2-3 TRBV2 CASIASPGDTQYF TGTGCCAGCATAGCCTCCCCCGGAGATACGCAGTATTTT
- - TRBJ2-7 TRBV12-3/TRBV12-4 CASSLVMFHEQYF TGTGCCAGCAGTTTAGTAATGTTCCACGAGCAGTACTTC
- many TRBJ1-1 TRBV12-3/TRBV12-4 CASSSHRATNTEAFF TGTGCCAGCAGTTCCCACAGGGCCACGAACACTGAAGCTTTCTTT
- many TRBJ2-6 TRBV6-5 CASHTGGVSGANVLTF TGTGCCAGCCATACCGGCGGGGTCTCTGGGGCCAACGTCCTGACTTTC
- - TRBJ2-2 TRBV19 CASSMRFGELFF TGTGCCAGTAGTATGCGGTTCGGGGAGCTGTTTTTT
- few TRBJ1-2 TRBV7-9 CASSPHGDYGYTF TGTGCCAGCAGCCCCCACGGAGACTATGGCTACACCTTC
- few TRBJ1-1 TRBV6-6 CASRPGRAEKFQAFF TGTGCCAGCAGACCTGGACGGGCTGAAAAATTTCAAGCTTTCTTT
- few TRBJ2-1 TRBV4-1 CASSQLRGWEQFF TGCGCCAGCAGCCAGCTTAGGGGGTGGGAGCAGTTCTTC
- many TRBJ2-7 TRBV6-2/TRBV6-3 CASSSPWSYEQYF TGTGCCAGCAGTTCCCCTTGGTCCTACGAGCAGTACTTC
TRBD2 few TRBJ2-1 TRBV3-1 CASSQLAGAGSYNEQFF TGTGCCAGCAGCCAGCTAGCGGGAGCCGGGTCCTACAATGAGCAGTTCTTC
TRBD1 - TRBJ2-3 TRBV29-1 CSVGQGTDTQYF TGCAGCGTGGGACAGGGCACAGATACGCAGTATTTT
- - TRBJ1-1 TRBV7-2 CASTYPETGSWGEAFF TGTGCCAGCACCTACCCCGAGACAGGTAGTTGGGGTGAAGCTTTCTTT
- few TRBJ2-1 TRBV5-1 CASSLVAFPEQFF TGCGCCAGCAGCTTGGTTGCATTTCCAGAGCAGTTCTTC
- - TRBJ2-1 TRBV29-1 CSVQGIDNEQFF TGCAGCGTTCAGGGAATTGACAATGAGCAGTTCTTC
- few TRBJ2-5 TRBV6-5 CASSYSRTGTLQETQYF TGTGCCAGCAGTTACTCGAGAACGGGAACCCTCCAAGAGACCCAGTACTTC
TRBD1 few TRBJ2-1 TRBV4-3 CASSQDRDRAYNEQFF TGCGCCAGCAGCCAGGACCGGGACAGGGCCTACAATGAGCAGTTCTTC
- - TRBJ2-5 TRBV7-9 CASSLPPETQYF TGTGCCAGCAGCTTACCTCCAGAGACCCAGTACTTC
TRBD2 - TRBJ2-1 TRBV24-1 CATSGPGLGGGNEQFF TGTGCCACCAGTGGACCGGGACTAGGCGGGGGGAATGAGCAGTTCTTC
TRBD1 many TRBJ1-2 TRBV20-1 CSASKDRNYGYTF TGCAGTGCTTCCAAGGACAGGAACTATGGCTACACCTTC
TRBD2 many TRBJ2-5 TRBV6-6 CASSYSGGSETQYF TGTGCCAGCAGTTATAGCGGGGGGTCAGAGACCCAGTACTTC
- - TRBJ1-5 TRBV20-1 CSARETGNQPQHF TGCAGTGCTAGAGAGACAGGCAATCAGCCCCAGCATTTT
- few TRBJ2-3 TRBV11-2 CASSQARDRPLSPQYF TGTGCCAGCAGTCAGGCACGAGACAGGCCCCTTTCCCCGCAGTATTTT
- - TRBJ1-1 TRBV20-1 CSGVRTEAFF TGCTCTGGAGTTCGTACTGAAGCTTTCTTT